Following are 21 T cell receptor beta chains from one sample sequenced in a study of T-cell memory formation after mild COVID-19. TCRdb fed the 5' RACE reads into MiXCR, producing one record per CDR3 protein. The sample lists fewer than 400,000 distinct CDR3 sequences; 16% were seen once. Sequencing input: PBMCs or a T cell subset sorted from them (not recorded which). The receptor set was obtained from a man aged 18 to 29 who had mild COVID-19 (a few samples of this study predate the infection). Cell type and time point are not known.

This clonotype was seen a few times. The chain carries TRBV15 and TRBJ2-5; 7 positions match TRBD1. This CDR3 is built from 16 residues. Trimming took 1 base from V and 5 from J; bases not matched to a gene: 10. The germline V gene has CDR1 LNHNV and CDR2 YYDKDF (reference sequence). DNA of the CDR3: TGTGCCACCAGCAGAGGAGTTAGGGGGCCCTGGGAGACCCAGTACTTC. Translating it yields CATSRGVRGPWETQYF.

This clonotype was seen ten or more times. The J gene is TRBJ2-7, the V gene TRBV6-5; the D is unclear. The CDR3 runs to 15 residues. Germline assignment: CDR1 MNHEY and CDR2 SVGAGI. V lost 0 bases to trimming and J lost 0 bases, with 9 bases between them. As DNA, the CDR3 is TGTGCCAGCAGTTACTCTTCCGGCGGCTCCTACGAGCAGTACTTC. Protein sequence: CASSYSSGGSYEQYF.

This clonotype appeared many times. The chain uses TRBV7-3 and TRBJ2-2; D unclear. The V end was cut by 2 bases, the J end by 0 bases, with 4 bases between. Per the germline V gene, CDR1 is SGHTA and CDR2 is FQGTGA. The CDR3 has 14 amino acids. The CDR3 sequence: CASSLGANTGELFF. The CDR3 DNA reads TGTGCCAGCAGCTTAGGAGCGAACACCGGGGAGCTGTTTTTT. Complete variable domain (other parts from reference TRBV7-3 and TRBJ2-2): GAGVSQTPSNKVTEKGKYVELRCDPISGHTALYWYRQSLGQGPEFLIYFQGTGAADDSGLPNDRFFAVRPEGSVSTLKIQRTERGDSAVYLCASSLGANTGELFFGEGSRLTVL.

The chain links TRBV14 to TRBJ2-7; D possibly matches TRBD1 or TRBD2 (5 bases each). Per germline, CDR1 SGHDN and CDR2 FVKESK. V was trimmed by 6 bases and J by 5 bases, leaving 14 bases between them. The CDR3 is 13 residues long. The CDR3 reads CASSPGTPHEQYV. The CDR3 bases are TGTGCCAGCAGTCCCGGGACCCCCCACGAGCAGTACGTC.

The J gene is TRBJ2-3, the V gene TRBV6-2 or TRBV6-3; the D gene is possibly TRBD2 (6 bases). Trimming cost V 7 bases and J 4 bases, with 24 bases left between them. CDR3 length equals 17 residues. Germline V CDR1 and CDR2: MNHEY, SVGEGT. This CDR3 is CASTYRETRPGSDTQYF. CDR3 nucleotides: TGTGCCAGCACCTACCGGGAGACCCGACCTGGTTCAGATACGCAGTATTTT.

This clonotype was found many times. This chain connects TRBV6-6 to TRBJ1-1, with 7 positions matching TRBD1. V was clipped by 0 bases and J by 2 bases; unmatched bases: 9. Germline values: CDR1 MNHNY, CDR2 SVGAGI (reference sequence). The CDR3 extends over 17 amino acids. CDR3 residues: CASSYSSSGGSNTEAFF. CDR3 nucleotide sequence: TGTGCCAGCAGTTACTCGAGCTCAGGGGGTAGCAACACTGAAGCTTTCTTT.

This clonotype came up a few times. The gene calls are TRBV12-3 or TRBV12-4 and TRBJ1-1; D is perhaps TRBD1 (5 bases). The CDR3 has 13 amino acids. The germline V and J ends were trimmed by 6 bases and 5 bases, with 13 bases remaining between them. CDR3 DNA: TGTGCCAGCAGCGACAGTCTAGGGACTGAAGCTTTCTTT. Translating it yields CASSDSLGTEAFF.

This chain uses TRBV6-1 with TRBJ1-5; D is possibly TRBD1 (6 bases). CDR3 size: 12 residues. V lost 6 bases and J 15 bases, leaving 18 bases between the germline ends. CDR1 is MNHNS, CDR2 SASEGT, per germline. Written as DNA, the CDR3 is TGTGCCAGCAGGCCACAGGGTCCCAGCCTGCATTTT. Protein: CASRPQGPSLHF.

This clonotype was picked up a small number of times. The chain joins TRBV10-3 to TRBJ2-1; D might be TRBD2 (7 bases). Trimming pared 8 bases from V and 5 bases from J, leaving 10 bases between. Germline V gene data show CDR1 as ENHRY and CDR2 as SYGVKD. The CDR3 is made up of 12 amino acids. The CDR3 loop reads CAIGGANNEQFF. CDR3 DNA: TGTGCCATCGGGGGGGCCAACAATGAGCAGTTCTTC.

The rearrangement uses TRBV5-1 and TRBJ1-3, with D possibly TRBD1 on 6 matching bases. Trimming stripped 1 base from V and 2 bases from J, with 10 bases between. The CDR3 extends over 15 amino acids. Germline V CDR1 and CDR2: SGHRS, YFSETQ. The CDR3 is CASSLRTATGNTIYF. The CDR3 DNA reads TGCGCCAGCAGCTTGCGGACAGCAACTGGAAACACCATATATTTT. The full variable domain, rest sourced from reference TRBV5-1 and TRBJ1-3, is KAGVTQTPRYLIKTRGQQVTLSCSPISGHRSVSWYQQTPGQGLQFLFEYFSETQRNKGNFPGRFSGRQFSNSRSEMNVSTLELGDSALYLCASSLRTATGNTIYFGEGSWLTVV.

The V and J genes are TRBV4-3 and TRBJ1-3; D is undetermined. The CDR3 extends over 15 amino acids. Germline V gene lookup returns CDR1 LGHNA and CDR2 YSLEER. The V and J ends lost 0 bases and 4 bases respectively, with 10 bases between them. The CDR3 coding sequence is TGCGCCAGCAGCCAAGATACGCAATCAGGAAACACCATATATTTT. Its translation is CASSQDTQSGNTIYF.

This chain uses TRBV6-6 with TRBJ1-3; possible D gene TRBD1, 5 bases. Germline values: CDR1 MNHNY, CDR2 SVGAGI (reference sequence). The length of the CDR3 is 12 residues. V lost 11 bases and J 0 bases, leaving 8 bases between the germline ends. The CDR3 here is CAAGGSGNTIYF. The CDR3 region has the DNA TGTGCCGCCGGGGGCTCTGGAAACACCATATATTTT.

This clonotype appeared a few times. The V and J genes are TRBV5-1 and TRBJ2-3; the D call may be TRBD1 or TRBD2 (6 bases each). The CDR3 consists of 14 residues. Germline V gene sequence: CDR1 SGHRS, CDR2 YFSETQ. V lost 1 base to trimming and J lost 4 bases, with 10 bases between them. In DNA form, the CDR3 reads TGCGCCAGCAGCTTGATGGGGGGCGCAGATACGCAGTATTTT. Residues: CASSLMGGADTQYF.

The chain is built from TRBV6-2 or TRBV6-3 and TRBJ2-1; no clear D gene. Deletions cut 3 bases from V and 8 bases from J, with 8 bases between. In germline, CDR1 is MNHEY, CDR2 SVGEGT. The CDR3 spans 12 residues. CDR3 amino acids: CASSYLGDEQFF. The CDR3 coding sequence is TGTGCCAGCAGTTATTTGGGCGATGAGCAGTTCTTC.

This sequence joins TRBV6-6 and TRBJ2-7, with 12 positions matching TRBD2. Germline CDR1 and CDR2: MNHNY and SVGAGI (reference sequence). Germline trimming cut 7 bases from V and 4 bases from J; bases unmatched to any gene: 2. There are 13 residues in the CDR3. CDR3 in amino acids: CASTGTSGYEQYV. The CDR3 nucleotides are TGTGCCAGCACGGGGACTAGCGGGTACGAGCAGTACGTC.

This clonotype was detected a few times. The chain uses TRBV7-9 and TRBJ1-2; 12 nucleotides match TRBD1. CDR3 size: 17 residues. Germline V gene lookup returns CDR1 SEHNR and CDR2 FQNEAQ (reference sequence). V lost 6 bases and J lost 5; bases outside the gene matches: 13. DNA of the CDR3: TGTGCCAGCAGTCCACGCCCGGGACAGGGGGCGCGGTATGGCTACACCTTC. Residues: CASSPRPGQGARYGYTF.

This clonotype was detected a few times. This chain uses TRBV7-2 with TRBJ2-1; either TRBD1 or TRBD2 may supply D (5 bases each). Germline CDR1 and CDR2: SGHTA and FQGNSA. Trimming took off 5 bases at V and 4 bases at J, with 24 bases between the two ends. The CDR3 length is 18 residues. The DNA of the CDR3 is TGTGCCAGCAGCCCAATGGGGGTAGCAACAATAACTTACAATGAGCAGTTCTTC. It yields the protein CASSPMGVATITYNEQFF.

The chain links TRBV12-3 or TRBV12-4 to TRBJ1-2; 11 bases match TRBD1. V dropped 6 bases and J dropped 4; count of bases not matched to a gene: 4. The CDR3 has 14 amino acids. In nucleotides, the CDR3 is TGTGCCAGCAGGGATGGGACAGGGGGCTATGGCTACACCTTC. Translation: CASRDGTGGYGYTF.

This rearrangement joins TRBV25-1 to TRBJ2-7, with 10 bases matching TRBD1. The V gene end was trimmed by 6 bases and the J gene end by 3 bases; junction bases not matched to a gene: 11. The CDR3 is 16 amino acids. Germline assignment: CDR1 MGHDK and CDR2 SYGVNS. This CDR3 reads CASSPRGQGTHYEQYF. CDR3 DNA sequence: TGTGCCAGCAGCCCAAGGGGACAGGGGACCCACTACGAGCAGTACTTC.

The chain joins TRBV27 to TRBJ1-2; tentatively, D is TRBD1 (6 bases). The CDR3 contains 15 residues. Trimming removed 6 bases at V and 0 bases at J, with 14 bases between. Germline-derived CDR1 and CDR2 are MNHEY and SMNVEV (reference sequence). DNA of the CDR3: TGTGCCAGCAGCCCCAGGGGCAGAGCTAACTATGGCTACACCTTC. Its translation is CASSPRGRANYGYTF.

The chain carries TRBV12-3 or TRBV12-4 and TRBJ2-3; D call uncertain. Trimming shortened V by 5 bases and J by 7 bases, and 10 bases separated the two germline ends. The CDR3 totals 12 residues. CDR3 DNA: TGTGCCAGCAGTCCCCACGTGCATACGCAGTATTTT. It yields the protein CASSPHVHTQYF.